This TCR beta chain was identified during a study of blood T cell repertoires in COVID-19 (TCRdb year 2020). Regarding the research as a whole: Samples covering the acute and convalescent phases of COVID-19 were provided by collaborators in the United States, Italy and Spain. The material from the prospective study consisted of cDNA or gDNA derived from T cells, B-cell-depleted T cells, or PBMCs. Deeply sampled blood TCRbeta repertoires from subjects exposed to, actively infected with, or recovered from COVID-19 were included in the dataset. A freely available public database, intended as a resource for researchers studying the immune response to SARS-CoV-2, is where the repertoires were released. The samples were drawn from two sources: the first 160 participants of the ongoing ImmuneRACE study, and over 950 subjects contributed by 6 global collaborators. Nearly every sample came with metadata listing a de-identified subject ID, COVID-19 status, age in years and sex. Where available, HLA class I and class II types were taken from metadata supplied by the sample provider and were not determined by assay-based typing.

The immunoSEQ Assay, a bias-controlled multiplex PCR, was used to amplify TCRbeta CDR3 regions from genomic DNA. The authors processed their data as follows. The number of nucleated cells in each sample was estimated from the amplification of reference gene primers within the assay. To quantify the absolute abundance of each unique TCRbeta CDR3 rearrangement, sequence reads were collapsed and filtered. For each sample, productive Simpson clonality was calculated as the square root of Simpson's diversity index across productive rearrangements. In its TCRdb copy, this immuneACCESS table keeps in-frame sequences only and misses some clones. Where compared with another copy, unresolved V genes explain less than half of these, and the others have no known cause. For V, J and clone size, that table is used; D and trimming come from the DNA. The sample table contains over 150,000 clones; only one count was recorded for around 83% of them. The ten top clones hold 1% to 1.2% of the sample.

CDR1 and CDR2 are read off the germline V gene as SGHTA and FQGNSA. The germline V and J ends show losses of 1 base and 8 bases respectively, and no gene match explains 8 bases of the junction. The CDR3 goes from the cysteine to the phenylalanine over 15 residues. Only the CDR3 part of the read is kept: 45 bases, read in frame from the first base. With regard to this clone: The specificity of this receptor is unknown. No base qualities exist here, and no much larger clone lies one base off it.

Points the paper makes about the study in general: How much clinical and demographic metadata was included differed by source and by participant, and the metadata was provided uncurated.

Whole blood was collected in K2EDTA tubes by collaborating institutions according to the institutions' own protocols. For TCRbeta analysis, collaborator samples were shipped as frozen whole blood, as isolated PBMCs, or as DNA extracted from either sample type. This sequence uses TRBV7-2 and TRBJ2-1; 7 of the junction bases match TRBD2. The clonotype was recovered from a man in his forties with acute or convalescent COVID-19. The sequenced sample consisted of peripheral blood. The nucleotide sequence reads TGTGCCAGCAGCTTAGATCCCCGGCTAGCGGATGAGCAGTTCTTC. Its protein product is CASSLDPRLADEQFF.